Listed here are 17 T cell receptor beta chains from one sample, sequenced in a study of beta chain features in type 1 diabetes. Whole-study findings and limits: Patients with Type 1 diabetes showed moderately but significantly shorter TCRB CDR3s in all four CD4+ subsets.

Expressed TCRB transcripts got sequenced, as all isolated RNA was reverse transcribed. Assay: immunoSEQ multiplex PCR; the TCRdb copy retains only in-frame clones and omits some. Of 300,000 to 350,000 clones listed, 13% are singletons. Which antigens these TCRs recognize remains unknown. Sequenced sample: naive CD4+ T cells from blood. Receptor source: a woman under 30 with type 1 diabetes.

This clone was recorded a few times. The chain is built from TRBV7-2 and TRBJ2-7, with 7 positions matching TRBD2. CDR3 length: 14 residues. The V and J ends lost 5 bases and 1 base, in that order; junction bases with no gene match: 5. The germline V gene has CDR1 SGHTA and CDR2 FQGNSA. The CDR3 region has the DNA TGTGCCAGCAGCCGGGCAGCGGGGTCCTACGAGCAGTACTTC. The encoded protein is CASSRAAGSYEQYF.

This clone has a handful of counts. The V call is TRBV20-1, the J call TRBJ2-1; D call uncertain. Germline V gives CDR1 DFQATT, CDR2 SNEGSKA (reference sequence). The CDR3 covers 11 residues. The ends were cut back, 3 bases at V and 11 bases at J, with 11 bases in the middle. This CDR3 reads CSASEPGKQFF. The CDR3 DNA sequence: TGCAGTGCTAGTGAGCCAGGAAAGCAGTTCTTC.

This chain uses TRBV18 with TRBJ2-5; no reliable D call. The CDR3 spans 17 residues. Trimming took 2 bases from V and 5 from J, leaving 21 bases between them. Germline V lookup: CDR1 KGHSH, CDR2 LQKENI. In nucleotides, the CDR3 is TGTGCCAGCTCACCAAACTCGGCCGGCACCACCAGGGAGACCCAGTACTTC. Translated: CASSPNSAGTTRETQYF.

The gene calls are TRBV6-5 and TRBJ1-1; 8 positions match TRBD1. The CDR3 totals 14 residues. Germline V CDR1 and CDR2: MNHEY, SVGAGI. J gave up 1 base and V 5 bases, and 3 bases lay outside the gene matches. CDR3 bases: TGTGCCAGCAGTATCGGGACAGGGAACACTGAAGCTTTCTTT. Protein product: CASSIGTGNTEAFF.

This clone has only a few counts. This sequence joins TRBV9 and TRBJ2-3, with a weak D call TRBD1 (5 bases). The germline gives CDR1 SGDLS, CDR2 YYNGEE. V lost 3 bases to trimming and J lost 2 bases, with 19 bases between them. This CDR3 spans 17 amino acids. In DNA, the CDR3 is TGTGCCAGCAGCGCGAGGACAACGGCAGGGCCCACAGATACGCAGTATTTT. Amino acid sequence: CASSARTTAGPTDTQYF. Based on the CDR3 plus reference TRBV9 and TRBJ2-3, the full variable domain is DSGVTQTPKHLITATGQRVTLRCSPRSGDLSVYWYQQSLDQGLQFLIQYYNGEERAKGNILERFSAQQFPDLHSELNLSSLELGDSALYFCASSARTTAGPTDTQYFGPGTRLTVL.

The rearrangement links TRBV28 to TRBJ2-2; 9 bases are shared with TRBD2. This CDR3 has 15 amino acids. Germline V CDR1 and CDR2: MDHEN, SYDVKM. The trim removed 3 bases at V and 3 bases at J, leaving 2 bases unmatched. CDR3 nucleotide sequence: TGTGCCAGCAGTTTCGGGACTAGCTACACCGGGGAGCTGTTTTTT. Protein sequence: CASSFGTSYTGELFF.

This clone has a handful of counts. The chain couples TRBV4-2 to TRBJ2-7, with 7 bases aligning to TRBD2. After removal of 4 bases from V and 0 bases from J, the junction contained 3 bases not matched to a gene. This CDR3 contains 14 residues. Per germline, CDR1 LGHNA and CDR2 YNFKEQ. This CDR3 reads CASSRAGSSYEQYF. CDR3 coding DNA: TGTGCCAGCAGCCGAGCGGGAAGCTCCTACGAGCAGTACTTC.

This chain uses TRBV28 with TRBJ2-1, with 9 positions matching TRBD2. The CDR3 runs 15 residues. With 2 bases clipped from V and 10 bases from J, the junction kept 9 bases outside the gene matches. Germline loops: CDR1 MDHEN, CDR2 SYDVKM. The CDR3 loop reads CASSLRTAGGGEQFF. In DNA, the CDR3 is TGTGCCAGCAGTTTACGAACAGCGGGAGGTGGGGAGCAGTTCTTC. The whole variable domain, remainder taken from reference TRBV28 and TRBJ2-1, is DVKVTQSSRYLVKRTGEKVFLECVQDMDHENMFWYRQDPGLGLRLIYFSYDVKMKEKGDIPEGYSVSREKKERFSLILESASTNQTSMYLCASSLRTAGGGEQFFGPGTRLTVL.

This clone was seen a handful of times. CDR3 amino acids: CASSFKARGLGYGYTF. CDR3 in DNA: TGTGCCAGCAGTTTTAAGGCCAGGGGGCTAGGCTATGGCTACACCTTC. This chain links TRBV28 with TRBJ1-2; 8 bases line up with TRBD1. J lost 4 bases, V lost 3 bases, and 10 bases had no gene match. This CDR3 contains 16 residues. Germline CDR1 is MDHEN and CDR2 is SYDVKM.

There are a few counts of this clone. The chain couples TRBV28 to TRBJ2-1; D is possibly TRBD2 (6 bases). Looked up from germline, CDR1 is MDHEN and CDR2 is SYDVKM. The ends were cut back, 3 bases at V and 4 bases at J, with 10 bases in the middle. CDR3 length: 14 residues. CDR3 nucleotides: TGTGCCAGCAGTTTCGCAGGGACTTACAATGAGCAGTTCTTC. Encoded protein: CASSFAGTYNEQFF.

The CDR3 spells CASSWVTGNQETQYF. CDR3 nucleotides: TGTGCCAGCAGCTGGGTGACAGGAAACCAAGAGACCCAGTACTTC. The rearrangement joins TRBV7-9 to TRBJ2-5; D may be TRBD1 (6 bases). CDR1 is SEHNR, CDR2 FQNEAQ, per germline (reference sequence). The ends were cut back, 4 bases at V and 0 bases at J, with 12 bases in the middle. CDR3 size: 15 residues.

The chain combines TRBV6-1 with TRBJ2-1, with TRBD2 identical over 8 bases. The CDR3 runs to 15 residues. The junction had 7 bases not matched to a gene; V was cut back by 4 bases and J by 5 bases. Germline V gives CDR1 MNHNS, CDR2 SASEGT. The CDR3, as DNA: TGTGCCAGCAGTGCCCCGGGACTAGAAGACAATGAGCAGTTCTTC. Its translation: CASSAPGLEDNEQFF.

J is TRBJ2-7 and V is TRBV5-6; the D gene is possibly TRBD2 (5 bases). CDR3 length: 13 residues. CDR1 is SGHDT and CDR2 is YYEEEE in the germline V gene. Trimming removed 0 bases at V and 4 bases at J, with 8 bases between. Here the CDR3 DNA reads TGTGCCAGCAGCTTGGCCGGGGAATACGAGCAGTACGTC. Encoded protein: CASSLAGEYEQYV.

This chain connects TRBV2 to TRBJ1-1; TRBD1 aligns across 10 bases. The CDR3 contains 12 residues. V was clipped by 6 bases and J by 6 bases; unmatched bases: 1. Germline V gene data show CDR1 as SNHLY and CDR2 as FYNNEI. The CDR3 reads CASRGQGSEAFF. In nucleotides, the CDR3 is TGTGCCAGCAGGGGACAGGGGTCTGAAGCTTTCTTT.

This clone turned up a few times. The rearrangement uses TRBV29-1 and TRBJ1-1; D not resolved. The CDR3 has 13 amino acids. From germline, CDR1 is SQVTM and CDR2 ANQGSEA. Trimming removed 7 bases at V and 1 base at J, with 13 bases between. The CDR3 bases are TGCAGCGCCACTCCCCGTTCGAACACTGAAGCTTTCTTT. Translation: CSATPRSNTEAFF.

This clone has a handful of counts. The CDR3 bases are TGCAGCGTTTCATGGGGGCCTGGGGAAAAACTGTTTTTT. Translating gives CSVSWGPGEKLFF. The chain uses TRBV29-1 and TRBJ1-4; possible D gene TRBD1, 6 bases. Deletions cut 5 bases from V and 8 bases from J, with 15 bases between. This CDR3 region has 13 residues. The germline V gene has CDR1 SQVTM and CDR2 ANQGSEA.

The V call is TRBV6-4, the J call TRBJ2-5, with 9 bases fitting TRBD1. V shed 3 bases and J 5 bases; nucleotides not matched to a gene: 13. The CDR3 sequence is 17 residues long. From germline, CDR1 is MRHNA and CDR2 SNTAGT. DNA for the CDR3: TGTGCCAGCAGTGAGCCAAGGCACAGGGGGCCGATGGAGACCCAGTACTTC. This translates into CASSEPRHRGPMETQYF.